A selection of T cell receptor beta chains follows, all from one sample in a study of monozygotic twins with inflammatory bowel disease. For each CDR3 protein, TCRdb gives one entry from its re-call of the 5' RACE reads, without DNA. Seen in this sample are 80,000 or so distinct CDR3 sequences; the ten most common clones hold about 8%. Sequences were obtained from blood. The receptor set was obtained from a human donor with ulcerative colitis or Crohn's disease, or a healthy co-twin of an affected twin (not recorded which). Both conserved end residues are part of each CDR3.

CDR3 length	V gene	J gene	CDR3 protein
15	TRBV20-1	TRBJ1-2	CSARDSQVPNYGYTF
15	TRBV12-3/TRBV12-4	TRBJ2-6	CASTLGSSGANALTF
13	TRBV20-1	TRBJ1-1	CSAPDTPGTEAFF
15	TRBV7-2	TRBJ2-3	CASSLLRGESDTQYF
13	TRBV2	TRBJ1-5	CASSDGRDQPQHF
14	TRBV11-1	TRBJ1-1	CASSPVGLNTEAFF
15	TRBV7-2	TRBJ2-1	CASSLRTGVYNEQFF
18	TRBV4-2	TRBJ2-3	CASSQEGLWVVEADTQYF
12	TRBV12-3/TRBV12-4	TRBJ1-1	CASSLMYTEAFF
14	TRBV18	TRBJ2-2	CASTIDGNTGELFF
12	TRBV3-1	TRBJ2-7	CASSQVGYEQYF
14	TRBV5-1	TRBJ2-3	CASRTGTSEDTQYF
13	TRBV25-1	TRBJ1-2	CASSGTGGGGYTF
15	TRBV20-1	TRBJ2-5	CSANGLAGEQETQYF
11	TRBV10-3	TRBJ2-7	CAISERYEQYF
15	TRBV5-6	TRBJ2-1	CASSRRTGNRPSQFF
16	TRBV18	TRBJ1-1	CASSPGQGVGLGEAFF
13	TRBV4-2	TRBJ2-7	CASSQEVQNEQYF
15	TRBV5-1	TRBJ2-7	CASSRQTNNHYEQYF
11	TRBV5-1	TRBJ1-1	CASSLEGEVFF
12	TRBV2	TRBJ2-4	CASSDRGSPAYF
13	TRBV3-1	TRBJ2-7	CASSRGDSYEQYF
12	TRBV7-9	TRBJ1-1	CASSRADREAFF
15	TRBV10-2	TRBJ2-4	CASSLLRGGKNIQYF
20	TRBV9	TRBJ2-2	CASSTPGGPTTPTVTGELFF
15	TRBV7-8	TRBJ1-5	CASSFRGIGNQPQHF
14	TRBV4-2	TRBJ1-5	CASSQEGSWKPQHF
15	TRBV5-1	TRBJ1-6	CASSTTGGYNSPLHF
14	TRBV5-1	TRBJ2-7	CASSLGGTGDEQYF
14	TRBV4-1	TRBJ1-1	CASSQVLGLLRAFF
14	TRBV7-9	TRBJ2-7	CASSLPGTPYEQYF
16	TRBV5-1	TRBJ2-2	CASSSGLTPNTGELFF
16	TRBV27	TRBJ2-2	CASSRDRGQNTGELFF
16	TRBV7-8	TRBJ2-7	CASSLVQGAMGYEQYF
14	TRBV20-1	TRBJ2-3	CSARSTENTDTQYF
18	TRBV20-1	TRBJ2-5	CSASDSGGGFWYQETQYF
17	TRBV5-1	TRBJ2-7	CASSLGLAGGSLYEQYF
14	TRBV10-3	TRBJ1-5	CAISGGQENQPQHF
15	TRBV6-1	TRBJ2-1	CASSVRGGSYNEQFF
15	TRBV7-3	TRBJ2-2	CASSFGLAPSGELFF
12	TRBV24-1	TRBJ2-3	CATSDLGDTQYF
14	TRBV3-1	TRBJ2-7	CASSQVNSPYEQYF
16	TRBV7-9	TRBJ1-3	CASSLVGSYSGNTIYF
15	TRBV4-1	TRBJ2-7	CASSSRSQGGDEQYF
12	TRBV29-1	TRBJ2-7	CSVKGQVYEQYF
13	TRBV2	TRBJ1-5	CASNGQADQPQHF